The present T cell receptor beta chain was sequenced within a study of blood T cell repertoires in COVID-19. Across the study: Sites in the United States, Italy and Spain provided acute and convalescent COVID-19 samples. PBMCs, B-cell-depleted T cells, or T cells provided the cDNA or gDNA that made up the material.

The Seattle site enrolled patients during active infection and followed them longitudinally. Trimming removed 7 bases from V and 6 bases from J; junction bases left unmatched: 9. The CDR3 extends over 14 amino acids. Per germline, CDR1 SGHNT and CDR2 YENEEA. Profiling relied on immunoSEQ multiplex PCR, and the TCRdb table lists in-frame clones only, not all of them. The table lists about 260,000 clones, 88% of them singletons, with roughly 10% in the top ten. The source is a woman in her 70s with COVID-19, enrolled during active disease. V and J are TRBV11-3 and TRBJ2-7; TRBD1 matches at 10 bases. Sequenced material: peripheral blood. The CDR3 region has the DNA TGTGCCAGCAAAGGGACAGGGGTTTTGGCCGAGCAGTACTTC. Amino acid sequence: CASKGTGVLAEQYF.